Shown below are 10 T cell receptor beta chains from a single sample sequenced in a study of CD8 T cells in Susac syndrome. Reverse transcription of roughly 0.5 to 1 ug RNA was carried out with random hexamers. TCRdb reprocessed the immunoSEQ multiplex PCR reads with MiXCR, giving one entry per CDR3 protein. The profile covers around 81,000 distinct CDR3 sequences, with approximately 95% appearing a single time and about 0.9% taken by the ten largest. Specimen: CD8+ T cells from PBMCs. These receptors came from a human donor with Susac syndrome.

The CDR3 protein is CSAPGGLAGGDKTDTQYF. CDR3 DNA sequence: TGCAGTGCTCCAGGGGGGCTAGCGGGAGGGGACAAGACAGATACGCAGTATTTT. V gene TRBV20-1 combines with J gene TRBJ2-3; 12 bases map to TRBD2. The length of the CDR3 is 18 residues. With 5 bases clipped from V and 3 bases from J, the junction kept 15 bases outside the gene matches. Per the germline V gene, CDR1 is DFQATT and CDR2 is SNEGSKA (reference sequence).

This chain links TRBV5-4 with TRBJ1-1, with a tentative D call TRBD1 (6 bases). The germline V and J ends were trimmed by 5 bases and 3 bases, with 17 bases remaining between them. In germline, CDR1 is SGHNT, CDR2 YYREEE (reference sequence). This CDR3 is 15 amino acids long. The CDR3: CASSPSWGAYTEAFF. The CDR3 nucleotides read TGTGCCAGCAGTCCCTCGTGGGGGGCATACACTGAAGCTTTCTTT. Complete variable domain (other parts from reference TRBV5-4 and TRBJ1-1): ETGVTQSPTHLIKTRGQQVTLRCSSQSGHNTVSWYQQALGQGPQFIFQYYREEENGRGNFPPRFSGLQFPNYSSELNVNALELDDSALYLCASSPSWGAYTEAFFGQGTRLTVV.

The V and J genes are TRBV7-9 and TRBJ2-7, with 10 bases lining up with TRBD2. The CDR3 is made up of 12 amino acids. Germline V gene lookup returns CDR1 SEHNR and CDR2 FQNEAQ (reference sequence). Germline trimming cut 7 bases from V and 4 bases from J; bases unmatched to any gene: 1. The CDR3 DNA reads as TGTGCCAGCACGACTAGCGGGTACGAGCAGTACTTC. Translating it yields CASTTSGYEQYF.

This clonotype was counted a single time. The chain couples TRBV20-1 to TRBJ2-3; 7 bases map to TRBD1. Per germline, CDR1 DFQATT and CDR2 SNEGSKA (reference sequence). V lost 5 bases, J lost 0 bases, and 11 bases stayed unmatched. The CDR3 length is 16 residues. The CDR3 sequence is CSAPGTEYFSTDTQYF. The CDR3 DNA follows: TGCAGTGCTCCCGGGACAGAATACTTTAGCACAGATACGCAGTATTTT.

The chain links TRBV7-9 to TRBJ2-2; D possibly corresponds to TRBD1 (5 bases). The CDR3 runs to 16 residues. Germline loops: CDR1 SEHNR, CDR2 FQNEAQ (reference sequence). V lost 5 bases to trimming and J lost 2 bases, with 15 bases between them. The CDR3 DNA reads TGTGCCAGCAGCACAGCCCCAGGGTACAACACCGGGGAGCTGTTTTTT. Translation: CASSTAPGYNTGELFF.

The chain uses TRBV5-1 and TRBJ2-7; 9 nucleotides line up with TRBD1. The CDR3 covers 14 residues. The V gene end was trimmed by 7 bases and the J gene end by 0 bases; junction bases not matched to a gene: 5. Looked up from germline, CDR1 is SGHRS and CDR2 is YFSETQ. The CDR3 DNA follows: TGCGCCAGCTGGGACAGGGTGAGCTCCTACGAGCAGTACTTC. The encoded protein is CASWDRVSSYEQYF.

This chain uses TRBV12-3 or TRBV12-4 with TRBJ2-5; TRBD2 agrees at 8 bases. Trimming at V came to 5 bases and at J to 5 bases, leaving 7 bases not matched to a gene. The CDR3 runs 14 residues. CDR3: CASSATGGGETQYF. DNA for the CDR3: TGTGCCAGCAGTGCCACGGGAGGGGGGGAGACCCAGTACTTC.

The genes are TRBV27 and TRBJ2-7, with TRBD1 identical over 7 bases. Unmatched junction bases numbered 10, after V lost 3 bases and J lost 2 bases. Germline values: CDR1 MNHEY, CDR2 SMNVEV (reference sequence). The CDR3 covers 16 residues. In DNA, the CDR3 is TGTGCCAGCAGTTTTTCTCAGGGGGAACAAACCTACGAGCAGTACTTC. It is translated as CASSFSQGEQTYEQYF.

V and J are TRBV4-1 and TRBJ2-5, with 10 bases identical to TRBD2. Germline CDR1 MGHRA, CDR2 YSYEKL. Unmatched junction bases numbered 3, after V lost 5 bases and J lost 3 bases. The CDR3 sequence is 14 residues long. The CDR3 is CASSEGLAEETQYF. The CDR3 DNA reads as TGCGCCAGCAGCGAAGGACTAGCGGAAGAGACCCAGTACTTC.

The chain has TRBV19 and TRBJ2-7; 7 nucleotides agree with TRBD1. V shed 5 bases and J 0 bases; nucleotides not matched to a gene: 10. The CDR3 is made up of 16 amino acids. Germline V lookup: CDR1 LNHDA, CDR2 SQIVND (reference sequence). The CDR3 protein is CASSPTTGYSSYEQYF. CDR3 sequence (DNA): TGTGCCAGTAGTCCAACGACAGGGTATAGCTCCTACGAGCAGTACTTC.